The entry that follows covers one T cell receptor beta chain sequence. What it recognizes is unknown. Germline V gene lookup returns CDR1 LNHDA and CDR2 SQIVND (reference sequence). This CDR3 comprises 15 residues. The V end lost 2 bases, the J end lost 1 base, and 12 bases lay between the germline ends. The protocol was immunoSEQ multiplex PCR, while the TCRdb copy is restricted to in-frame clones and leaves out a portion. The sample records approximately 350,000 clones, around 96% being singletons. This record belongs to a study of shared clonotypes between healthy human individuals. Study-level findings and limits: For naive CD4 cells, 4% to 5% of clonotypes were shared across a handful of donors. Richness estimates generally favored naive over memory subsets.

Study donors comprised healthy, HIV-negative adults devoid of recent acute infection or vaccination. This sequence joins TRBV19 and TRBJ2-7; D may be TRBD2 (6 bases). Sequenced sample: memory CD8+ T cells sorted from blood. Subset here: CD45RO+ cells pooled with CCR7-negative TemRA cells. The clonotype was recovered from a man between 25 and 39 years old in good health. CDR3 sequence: CASSIQGGTSYEQYF. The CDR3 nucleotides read TGTGCCAGTAGTATACAGGGCGGGACTTCCTACGAGCAGTACTTC.